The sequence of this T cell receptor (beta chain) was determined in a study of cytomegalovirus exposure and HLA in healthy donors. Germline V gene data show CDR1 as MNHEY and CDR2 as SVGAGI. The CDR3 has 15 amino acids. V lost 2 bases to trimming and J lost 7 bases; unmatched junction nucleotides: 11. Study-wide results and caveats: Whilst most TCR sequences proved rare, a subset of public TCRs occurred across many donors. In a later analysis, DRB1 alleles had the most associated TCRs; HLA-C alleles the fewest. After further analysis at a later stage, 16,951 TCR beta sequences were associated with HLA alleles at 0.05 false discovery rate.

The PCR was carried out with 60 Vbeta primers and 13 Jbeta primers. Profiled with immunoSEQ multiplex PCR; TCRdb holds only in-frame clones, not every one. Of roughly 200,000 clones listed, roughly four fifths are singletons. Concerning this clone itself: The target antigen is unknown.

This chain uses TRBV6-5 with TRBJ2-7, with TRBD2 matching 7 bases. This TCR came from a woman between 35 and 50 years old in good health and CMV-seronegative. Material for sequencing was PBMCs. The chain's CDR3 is CASSYGGPAGGEQYF. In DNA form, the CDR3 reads TGTGCCAGCAGTTACGGTGGGCCCGCCGGGGGGGAGCAGTACTTC.